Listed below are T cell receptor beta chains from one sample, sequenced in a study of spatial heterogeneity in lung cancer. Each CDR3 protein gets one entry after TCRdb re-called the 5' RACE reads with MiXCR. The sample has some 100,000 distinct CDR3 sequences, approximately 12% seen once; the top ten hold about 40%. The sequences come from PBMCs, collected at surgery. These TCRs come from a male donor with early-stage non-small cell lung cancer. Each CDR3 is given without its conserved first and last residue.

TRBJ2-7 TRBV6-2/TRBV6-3 ASSYSRSGLAGGEQY
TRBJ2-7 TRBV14 ASSPTGRVPYEQY
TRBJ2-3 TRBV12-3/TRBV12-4 ASTTLGTTQY
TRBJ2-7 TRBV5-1 ASSQGQGKREQY
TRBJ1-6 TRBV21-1 ASSKEYRFTPLH
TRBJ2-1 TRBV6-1 ASSLGYEQF
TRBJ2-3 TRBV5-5 ASSFGDTQY
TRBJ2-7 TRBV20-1 SAEAQSYEQY
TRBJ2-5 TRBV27 ATTRVGTSGQETQY
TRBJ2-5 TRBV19 ASSIDGTGEETQY
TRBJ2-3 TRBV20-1 SLHRATTDTQY
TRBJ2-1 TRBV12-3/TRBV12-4 ASSLVGGSGANEQF
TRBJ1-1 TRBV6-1 ASSEEGGLRAF
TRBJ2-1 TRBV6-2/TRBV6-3 ASTKGYNEQF
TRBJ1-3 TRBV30 AWIHTGGRIGNTIY
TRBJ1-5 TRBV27 ASRPRTGPSNQPQH